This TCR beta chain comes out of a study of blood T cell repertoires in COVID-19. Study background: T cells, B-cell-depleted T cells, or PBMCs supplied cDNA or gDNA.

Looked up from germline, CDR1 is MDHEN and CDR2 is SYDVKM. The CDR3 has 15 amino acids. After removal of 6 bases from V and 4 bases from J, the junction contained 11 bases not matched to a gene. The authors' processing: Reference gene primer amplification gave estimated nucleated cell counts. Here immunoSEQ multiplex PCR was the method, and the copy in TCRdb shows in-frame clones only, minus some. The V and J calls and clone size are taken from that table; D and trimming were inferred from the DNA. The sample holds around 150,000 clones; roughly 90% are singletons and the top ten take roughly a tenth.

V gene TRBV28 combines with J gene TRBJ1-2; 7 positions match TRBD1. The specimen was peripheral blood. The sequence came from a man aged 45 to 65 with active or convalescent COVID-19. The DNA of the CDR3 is TGTGCCAGCAGCACTCCGGGACAGCCTCTCTATGGCTACACCTTC. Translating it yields CASSTPGQPLYGYTF.